Sequencing of this TCR beta chain was carried out in a study of T cell repertoires in cytomegalovirus infection. General observations from the study: Cumulative frequency of public TCR beta families picked out carriers of CMV plus the relevant HLA.

MiXCR was run by TCRdb on the reads, yielding one entry per CDR3 protein. The data hold 200,000 to 300,000 distinct CDR3 sequences, with approximately 14% observed a single time. In the case of this clonotype: Its antigen is undetermined. A read error is likely, as this CDR3 ends without the conserved phenylalanine or tryptophan.

There are 13 residues in the CDR3. The germline V gene has CDR1 MNHNY and CDR2 SVGAGI (reference sequence). With 8 bases clipped from V and 5 bases from J, the junction kept 5 bases outside the gene matches. Sequencing was done on a sample of PBMCs. The V call is TRBV6-6, the J call TRBJ2-2; 7 bases agree with TRBD2. This clonotype was sampled from a human donor in good health (CMV status not recorded). Some clones in this sample may be carry-over from other donors' samples. The CDR3 region has the DNA TGTGCCAGCCGATGGGAGGGGACCGGGGAGCTGTTTCTT. Residues: CASRWEGTGELFL.